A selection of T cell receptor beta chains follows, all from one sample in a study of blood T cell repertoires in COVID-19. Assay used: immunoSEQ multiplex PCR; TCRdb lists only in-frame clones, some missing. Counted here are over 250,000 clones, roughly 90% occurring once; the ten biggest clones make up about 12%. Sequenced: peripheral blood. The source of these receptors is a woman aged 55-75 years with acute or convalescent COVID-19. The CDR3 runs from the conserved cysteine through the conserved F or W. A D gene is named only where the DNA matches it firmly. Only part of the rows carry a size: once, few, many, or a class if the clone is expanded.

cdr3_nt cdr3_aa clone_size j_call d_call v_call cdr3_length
TGTGCCAGCAGCTTATACCAGTCAAACACTGAAGCTTTCTTT CASSLYQSNTEAFF . TRBJ1-1 . TRBV7-8 14
TGTGCCAGCAGCTTATTTGTGGGACAGTCTTTGAACACTGAAGCTTTCTTT CASSLFVGQSLNTEAFF . TRBJ1-1 TRBD1 TRBV7-6 17
TGTGCCAGCAGCTCGGACAGGGGGTATGGCTACACCTTC CASSSDRGYGYTF . TRBJ1-2 TRBD1 TRBV7-2 13
TGTGCCAGCAGCGCCAGGGGGTTGGGGACTGAAGCTTTCTTT CASSARGLGTEAFF . TRBJ1-1 TRBD1 TRBV9 14
TGCGCCAGCAGCCAATCAGGGACTAGCGGGAGGCGGGATACGCAGTATTTT CASSQSGTSGRRDTQYF . TRBJ2-3 TRBD2 TRBV4-1 17
TGTGCCAGCAGAACCGGGACAGGGGGAACCTACGAGCAGTACTTC CASRTGTGGTYEQYF . TRBJ2-7 TRBD1 TRBV6-5 15
TGTGCCAGCAGTTTACGACAGGGGGCGAGGAACATTCAGTACTTC CASSLRQGARNIQYF . TRBJ2-4 TRBD1 TRBV27 15
TGTGCCAGTAGTGCAGACGGGACAGCAAACTATGGCTACACCTTC CASSADGTANYGYTF . TRBJ1-2 TRBD1 TRBV19 15
TGTGCCAGCAGCCAAGGCGTATACCAAGAGACCCAGTACTTC CASSQGVYQETQYF . TRBJ2-5 . TRBV3-1/TRBV3-2 14
TGTGCCAGCAGTTTTGAAGCGGAGGGGTACGAGCAGTACTTC CASSFEAEGYEQYF . TRBJ2-7 . TRBV28 14
TGTGCCATCAGTGAAGACAGGGGGCGCGACGAGCAGTACTTC CAISEDRGRDEQYF . TRBJ2-7 TRBD1 TRBV10-3 14
TGTGCCAGCAGCCAGGGGGGACAGGGGAACAATGAGCAGTTCTTC CASSQGGQGNNEQFF few TRBJ2-1 TRBD1 TRBV4-2 15
TGCGCCAGCAGCCACGGACAGGGGATTTCTGGAAACACCATATATTTT CASSHGQGISGNTIYF . TRBJ1-3 TRBD1 TRBV4-1 16
TGTGCCAGCAGCCACTCGGGGAGCAGCAATCAGCCCCAGCATTTT CASSHSGSSNQPQHF . TRBJ1-5 . TRBV7-2 15
TGTGCCACCAGTGATCCCGGGGGTCCCGGGACCCAGTACTTC CATSDPGGPGTQYF once TRBJ2-5 . TRBV24-1 14
TGTGCCAGCAGCGACAGCTCACAGGGGCCCCAGCATTTT CASSDSSQGPQHF . TRBJ1-5 . TRBV12-3/TRBV12-4 13
TGTGCCACCATGGGCTTGGGCAGTAGCGCTGAGCAGTTCTTC CATMGLGSSAEQFF . TRBJ2-1 . TRBV10-3 14
TGTGCCAGCAGGTCCCTGACAGGGGTCCAAGAGACCCAGTACTTC CASRSLTGVQETQYF . TRBJ2-5 TRBD1 TRBV27 15
TGTGCCAGCAGGCCACAGGGGGTCTTCAGTTCACCCCTCCACTTT CASRPQGVFSSPLHF . TRBJ1-6 TRBD1 TRBV28 15
TGTGCCAGCAGCGGGCCCGGGGTCTCGGGGGGCTACACCTTC CASSGPGVSGGYTF . TRBJ1-2 . TRBV5-8 14
TGTGCCAGCAGCTTCTCGACTAGCGGGGTTAGCTCCTACAATGAGCAGTTCTTC CASSFSTSGVSSYNEQFF . TRBJ2-1 TRBD2 TRBV9 18
TGTGCCAGTAGTATCGACAGTGAAAATGAAAAACTGTTTTTT CASSIDSENEKLFF . TRBJ1-4 . TRBV19 14
TGTGCCAGTAGTATCGGGTCAGGGTCAGAGCAGTTCTTC CASSIGSGSEQFF . TRBJ2-1 . TRBV19 13
TGTGCCAGCAGCTTACAGGGAGGGCAGCCCCAGCATTTT CASSLQGGQPQHF . TRBJ1-5 . TRBV5-8 13
TGTGCCAGGGGACAGGGGGCCGTTGGCTACACCTTC CARGQGAVGYTF . TRBJ1-2 TRBD1 TRBV7-3 12
TGTGCCAGCAGCGCGGACAGGGGTCCGGGTCAGCCCCAGCATTTT CASSADRGPGQPQHF . TRBJ1-5 TRBD1 TRBV7-2 15
TGTGCCAGCAGCTTCGGGTCCGCTGAAGCTTTCTTT CASSFGSAEAFF few TRBJ1-1 . TRBV5-6 12
TGTGCCAGCAGCAGGGGGGATTCCGGGAATGAGCAGTTCTTC CASSRGDSGNEQFF . TRBJ2-1 . TRBV6-5 14
TGTGCCAGCAGCCTGACGGGGGGGAGCTCCTACAATGAGCAGTTCTTC CASSLTGGSSYNEQFF . TRBJ2-1 TRBD2 TRBV5-8 16
TGTGCCAGCTCACCCACGGGAAATGGAGAAAAACTGTTTTTT CASSPTGNGEKLFF . TRBJ1-4 . TRBV18 14
TGTGCCAGCAGTTTACAGGGGAACACTGAAGCTTTCTTT CASSLQGNTEAFF . TRBJ1-1 . TRBV6-5 13
TGTGCCAGCAGCAAGAAAAAACGGAGGACCAGATTAGCCAAAAACATTCAGTACTTC CASSKKKRRTRLAKNIQYF . TRBJ2-4 . TRBV21-1 19
TGTGCCAGCAGCTTTGGGACAGGGTTCAATCAGCCCCAGCATTTT CASSFGTGFNQPQHF few TRBJ1-5 TRBD1 TRBV5-6 15
TGTGCCAGCAACACCGGGGGGAGCCTGAATGAAAAACTGTTTTTT CASNTGGSLNEKLFF . TRBJ1-4 . TRBV28 15
TGTGCCAGCAGCCTCCCAATCGGTTTGGGCACAGATACGCAGTATTTT CASSLPIGLGTDTQYF few TRBJ2-3 . TRBV14 16
TGCAGTGCTAGGACTGACTATGGCTACACCTTC CSARTDYGYTF . TRBJ1-2 . TRBV20-1 11
TGTGCCAGCATTGAAACAGGGATTTTCGACGAGCAGTACTTC CASIETGIFDEQYF few TRBJ2-7 . TRBV2 14
TGTGCCAGCAGGCGGGCAGATAATTCACCCCTCCACTTT CASRRADNSPLHF once TRBJ1-6 . TRBV3-1/TRBV3-2 13
TGTGCCACCAGCGGGGACGGGGGAATCAATGAGCAGTTCTTC CATSGDGGINEQFF . TRBJ2-1 . TRBV24-1 14
TGCAGTGCTAAGAGGACAGCTGAAGCTTTCTTT CSAKRTAEAFF . TRBJ1-1 . TRBV20-1 11
TGTGCCAGCAGCGCTACAGGGTCAACTAATGAAAAACTGTTTTTT CASSATGSTNEKLFF . TRBJ1-4 . TRBV7-6 15
TGTGCCAGCACCCCGGGGAGGGGGGGCACAGATACGCAGTATTTT CASTPGRGGTDTQYF . TRBJ2-3 . TRBV28 15
TGTGCCAGCATGGGCGGGGTAAATCAGCCCCAGCATTTT CASMGGVNQPQHF . TRBJ1-5 . TRBV28 13
TGTGCCAGCAGCGTGCTAACCCCCGGAGGCGAGCAGTACTTC CASSVLTPGGEQYF . TRBJ2-7 . TRBV9 14
TGTGCCAGCAGCTCGCAACTGGACAGGGGGCAGCCGAACACTGAAGCTTTCTTT CASSSQLDRGQPNTEAFF . TRBJ1-1 TRBD1 TRBV11-2 18
TGTGCCAGCAGCTTAGTTGGACTCCCGATCGGGGAGAGCTCCTATAATTCACCCCTCCACTTT CASSLVGLPIGESSYNSPLHF . TRBJ1-6 . TRBV7-8 21
TGCAGTGCTAGTAGGGGTAGCGGGACCGCCTACGAGCAGTACTTC CSASRGSGTAYEQYF . TRBJ2-7 TRBD2 TRBV20-1 15
TGTGCCATCAGTGAGCTAGCGGGAAAGAGCTCCTACGAGCAGTACTTC CAISELAGKSSYEQYF . TRBJ2-7 TRBD2 TRBV10-3 16
TGTGCCAGCAGCCACTCGGGACAGGGTCACAATGAGCAGTTCTTC CASSHSGQGHNEQFF . TRBJ2-1 TRBD1 TRBV11-3 15
TGTGCCAGCACCCGGGACAGGGATTACTATGGCTACACCTTC CASTRDRDYYGYTF . TRBJ1-2 TRBD1 TRBV6-5 14
TGTGCCAGCAGTACTTTGATTTCCTACGAGCAGTACTTC CASSTLISYEQYF . TRBJ2-7 . TRBV12-3/TRBV12-4 13
TGTGCCAGCAGTCCTCGGGACTTTAAAAACATTCAGTACTTC CASSPRDFKNIQYF few TRBJ2-4 . TRBV27 14
TGTGCCAGCAGCGGGCTAGAGACCCAGTACTTC CASSGLETQYF . TRBJ2-5 . TRBV7-2 11
TGTGCCAGCAACAGAGCCGGGACAGACTCCTACGAGCAGTACTTC CASNRAGTDSYEQYF once TRBJ2-7 TRBD1 TRBV6-6 15
TGTGCCACCGCCACCGCGGTGAACACTGAAGCTTTCTTT CATATAVNTEAFF . TRBJ1-1 . TRBV2 13